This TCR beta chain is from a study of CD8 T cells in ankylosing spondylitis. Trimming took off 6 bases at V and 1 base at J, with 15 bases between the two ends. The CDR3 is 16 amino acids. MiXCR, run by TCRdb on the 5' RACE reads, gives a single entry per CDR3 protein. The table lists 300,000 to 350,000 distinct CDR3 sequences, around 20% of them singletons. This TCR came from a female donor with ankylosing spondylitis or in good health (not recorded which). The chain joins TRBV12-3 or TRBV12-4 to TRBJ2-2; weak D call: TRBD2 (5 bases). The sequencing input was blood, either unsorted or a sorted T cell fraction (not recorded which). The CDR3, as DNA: TGTGCCAGCAGACAGCTCGGCCGGGGGAACACCGGGGAGCTGTTTTTT. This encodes CASRQLGRGNTGELFF.